Reported below is one T cell receptor (beta chain). Sequencing used immunoSEQ multiplex PCR; TCRdb keeps in-frame clones, though not all of them. The sample lists some 110,000 clones; 70% to 90% were seen once. This specimen comes from a study of T cell responses to AZD1222 COVID-19 vaccine. The V gene's germline CDR1 is LGHNA and CDR2 YSLEER. This CDR3 contains 15 residues. V dropped 4 bases and J dropped 7 bases, with 17 bases sitting between them. The source material was peripheral blood, sampled 28 days after the second AZD1222 dose. The chain carries TRBV4-3 and TRBJ2-1, with D hard to call. The sequence was obtained from an adult who received the AZD1222 COVID-19 vaccine. CDR3 DNA: TGCGCCAGCAGCCTCCAAGTCTTAGGTTGGAATGAGCAGTTCTTC. The encoded protein is CASSLQVLGWNEQFF.